One sample yielded the 24 T cell receptor beta chains listed below, sequenced in a study of T-cell reconstitution after alpha-beta-depleted transplantation in children. Library preparation (for TCRbeta) was performed with unique molecular identifiers. One entry per CDR3 protein results from TCRdb running MiXCR on the PCR reads. The data show hundreds of thousands of distinct CDR3 sequences, roughly 15% seen once. Sequencing was performed on PBMCs from the stem cell graft donor, taken from the stem cell graft. The receptors stem from a human donor who donated a stem cell graft to a child with acute myeloid leukemia.

The sample holds many counts of this clonotype. The CDR3 DNA reads TGTGCCAGCAGCTTTGAGGGGGCGAACACTGAAGCTTTCTTT. Amino acids: CASSFEGANTEAFF. The V and J genes are TRBV7-2 and TRBJ1-1; 7 bases align to TRBD1. The V and J ends lost 3 bases and 1 base, in that order; junction bases with no gene match: 2. Germline values: CDR1 SGHTA, CDR2 FQGNSA. This CDR3 spans 14 amino acids.

This clonotype was seen many times. This sequence joins TRBV20-1 and TRBJ1-1; tentatively, D is TRBD1 (6 bases). CDR3 length: 11 residues. Trimming took 7 bases from V and 4 from J, leaving 10 bases between them. Germline CDR1 and CDR2: DFQATT and SNEGSKA (reference sequence). CDR3 nucleotide sequence: TGCAGTGTGGGGGCGGCCACTGAAGCTTTCTTT. It yields the protein CSVGAATEAFF.

This clonotype was detected only a few times. In nucleotides, the CDR3 is TGTGCCAGCAGCTACGGGACAGGGGGGGACAATGAGCAGTTCTTC. This codes for CASSYGTGGDNEQFF. This sequence joins TRBV7-8 and TRBJ2-1; 11 nucleotides line up with TRBD1. Trimming removed 4 bases from V and 5 bases from J; junction bases left unmatched: 4. The CDR3 consists of 15 residues. Germline-derived CDR1 and CDR2 are SGHVS and FQNEAQ.

This clonotype was recorded many times. The chain has TRBV24-1 and TRBJ2-1; 8 positions agree with TRBD1. Germline values: CDR1 KGHDR, CDR2 SFDVKD. The ends lost 2 bases at V and 6 bases at J; junction bases unmatched: 11. CDR3 length: 17 residues. CDR3 sequence reads: CATSDSGGTGIFNEQFF. DNA for the CDR3: TGTGCCACCAGTGATTCGGGCGGGACAGGTATCTTCAATGAGCAGTTCTTC.

This clonotype was observed a few times. This chain joins TRBV13 and TRBJ2-7; 9 bases fit TRBD1. This CDR3 is 14 amino acids long. Germline values: CDR1 PRHDT, CDR2 FYEKMQ (reference sequence). The V gene end was trimmed by 3 bases and the J gene end by 5 bases; junction bases not matched to a gene: 5. The CDR3 sequence: CASSFGTGLNEQYF. The CDR3 DNA reads TGTGCCAGCAGCTTCGGGACAGGGTTGAACGAGCAGTACTTC.

This clonotype was recorded at least ten times. The rearrangement joins TRBV7-6 to TRBJ1-1, with D uncertain. V was trimmed by 1 base and J by 1 base, leaving 7 bases between them. This CDR3 is built from 14 residues. CDR1 SGHVS and CDR2 FNYEAQ come from the germline V gene. This CDR3 is CASSLGIGNTEAFF. The CDR3 DNA sequence: TGTGCCAGCAGCTTAGGGATTGGGAACACTGAAGCTTTCTTT.

This clonotype was detected many times. The chain links TRBV20-1 to TRBJ2-1, with 9 bases identical to TRBD2. This CDR3 region has 15 residues. From germline, CDR1 is DFQATT and CDR2 SNEGSKA (reference sequence). The V segment lost 5 bases and the J segment 6 bases; nucleotides outside the gene matches: 11. The CDR3, as DNA: TGCAGTGCTCCCGGGAGGCTAGCGGGGAGCAATGAGCAGTTCTTC. Protein: CSAPGRLAGSNEQFF.

The J gene is TRBJ2-5, the V gene TRBV28; weak D call: TRBD2 (5 bases). CDR3 length equals 13 residues. Germline CDR1 and CDR2: MDHEN and SYDVKM. Trimming took off 4 bases at V and 7 bases at J, with 13 bases between the two ends. Here the CDR3 reads CASSSNVRGTQYF. The CDR3 DNA reads as TGTGCCAGCAGTTCAAATGTACGGGGGACCCAGTACTTC.

This clonotype was counted at least ten times. The chain joins TRBV20-1 to TRBJ1-2; TRBD1 aligns across 7 bases. The CDR3 spans 12 residues. CDR1 and CDR2 from the germline V gene are DFQATT and SNEGSKA (reference sequence). V shed 6 bases and J 8 bases; nucleotides not matched to a gene: 9. The CDR3 bases are TGCAGTGCACCTCGGGACAGACCCGGCTACACCTTC. It translates to CSAPRDRPGYTF.

This sequence joins TRBV6-1 and TRBJ2-1; D perhaps matches TRBD2 (5 bases). V was shortened by 7 bases and J by 7 bases, with 17 bases between the two germline ends. CDR3 length: 14 amino acids. Germline V gene data show CDR1 as MNHNS and CDR2 as SASEGT. The CDR3 DNA reads as TGTGCCAGCAAGTCAGAAGTAAGAGGGAATGAGCAGTTCTTC. It translates to CASKSEVRGNEQFF.

The rearrangement joins TRBV25-1 to TRBJ2-7; perhaps D is TRBD1 or TRBD2 (5 bases each). The CDR3 is 18 residues long. Trimming cost V 0 bases and J 3 bases, with 21 bases left between them. CDR1 and CDR2 (germline): MGHDK, SYGVNS. This chain's CDR3 is CASSEYFSEGIFGYEQYF. In DNA, the CDR3 is TGTGCCAGCAGTGAATATTTCTCTGAGGGGATATTTGGCTACGAGCAGTACTTC.

Only a few counts were recorded for this clonotype. The chain has TRBV5-1 and TRBJ1-4; a weak D match, TRBD1 (5 bases). This CDR3 has 16 residues. V was clipped by 2 bases and J by 0 bases, with 11 bases between them. Germline V lookup: CDR1 SGHRS, CDR2 YFSETQ. This CDR3 reads CASSLGGAATNEKLFF. In DNA form, the CDR3 reads TGCGCCAGCAGCTTAGGTGGGGCGGCAACTAATGAAAAACTGTTTTTT.

V is TRBV12-3 or TRBV12-4 and J is TRBJ2-1, with TRBD2 as a possible D gene (5 bases). The CDR3 is 13 amino acids. Trimming stripped 1 base from V and 10 bases from J, with 11 bases between. CDR3 loop: CASSLETISEQFF. CDR3 DNA sequence: TGTGCCAGCAGTTTAGAGACTATATCCGAGCAGTTCTTC.

Worth noting for this clonotype: A read error is possible here, since a much larger clone lies one base away. This sequence joins TRBV7-9 and TRBJ2-2; 8 bases are shared with TRBD1. The CDR3 runs 14 residues. The ends lost 6 bases at V and 3 bases at J; junction bases unmatched: 3. Germline V gene lookup returns CDR1 SEHNR and CDR2 FQNEAQ (reference sequence). CDR3 region: CASSWTGYTGELFF. The DNA for the CDR3 is TGTGCCAGCAGTTGGACAGGGTACACCGGGGAGCTGTTTTTT.

This clonotype was found a few times. V usage is TRBV7-9 and J usage is TRBJ2-2, with 8 bases that match TRBD1. Germline V gene data show CDR1 as SEHNR and CDR2 as FQNEAQ (reference sequence). Trimming cost V 5 bases and J 4 bases; bases outside gene matches: 9. The CDR3 consists of 16 residues. CDR3 sequence reads: CASSVNGDRGTGELFF. The CDR3, as DNA: TGTGCCAGCAGCGTCAACGGCGACAGGGGCACCGGGGAGCTGTTTTTT.

This chain uses TRBV4-2 with TRBJ2-5, with 7 bases that match TRBD1. The CDR3 extends over 14 amino acids. The V segment lost 1 base and the J segment 2 bases; nucleotides outside the gene matches: 1. In germline, CDR1 is LGHNA, CDR2 YNFKEQ. CDR3 protein: CASSQGRGQETQYF. The CDR3 nucleotides read TGTGCCAGCAGCCAAGGCAGGGGGCAAGAGACCCAGTACTTC.

This rearrangement joins TRBV7-9 to TRBJ1-3; a weak D match, TRBD1 (6 bases). The germline V gene encodes CDR1 SEHNR and CDR2 FQNEAQ (reference sequence). Trimming stripped 5 bases from V and 4 bases from J, with 12 bases between. The CDR3 extends over 14 amino acids. The CDR3 nucleotides are TGTGCCAGCAGCCCGAACAGGGTCGGAAACACCATATATTTT. Translation: CASSPNRVGNTIYF.

This chain joins TRBV30 and TRBJ2-2, with TRBD1 as a possible D gene (5 bases). Between the trimmed V and J ends, which lost 2 bases and 4 bases, there was a span of 8 bases. The CDR3 has 13 amino acids. Germline lookup yields CDR1 GTSNPN and CDR2 SVGIG (reference sequence). CDR3: CAWSSGFTGELFF. The CDR3 region has the DNA TGTGCCTGGAGTTCAGGGTTCACCGGGGAGCTGTTTTTT.

Many counts were recorded for this clonotype. The rearrangement joins TRBV7-8 to TRBJ1-1; 8 bases match TRBD1. The V gene's germline CDR1 is SGHVS and CDR2 FQNEAQ. This CDR3 contains 13 residues. Trimming removed 4 bases from V and 4 bases from J; junction bases left unmatched: 2. The CDR3 nucleotides are TGTGCCAGCAGCTACACAGGGGGCACTGAAGCTTTCTTT. It is translated as CASSYTGGTEAFF.

This clonotype has a count of ten or more. The V gene is TRBV20-1, the J gene TRBJ2-3, with 8 bases aligning to TRBD2. The CDR3 sequence is 14 residues long. CDR1 and CDR2 from the germline V gene are DFQATT and SNEGSKA (reference sequence). Trimming cost V 4 bases and J 2 bases; bases outside gene matches: 5. CDR3 DNA sequence: TGCAGTGCTAATAAGCGGGGGTCCACAGATACGCAGTATTTT. Translation gives CSANKRGSTDTQYF.

This clonotype was seen repeatedly, ten times or more. V and J are TRBV6-1 and TRBJ1-5; D gene uncertain. The CDR3 extends over 12 amino acids. The V and J ends lost 5 bases and 3 bases respectively, with 5 bases between them. Germline loops: CDR1 MNHNS, CDR2 SASEGT. CDR3 region: CASSNTNQPQHF. The CDR3 coding sequence is TGTGCCAGCAGTAACACCAATCAGCCCCAGCATTTT.

This clonotype was observed many times. The chain is built from TRBV16 and TRBJ2-7, with 9 bases aligning to TRBD1. Germline-derived CDR1 and CDR2 are KGHSY and FQNENV. The J segment lost 5 bases and the V segment lost 0 bases, leaving 8 bases of the junction unmatched. CDR3 length: 16 residues. The CDR3 nucleotides are TGTGCCAGCAGCCAATCGTACCGGACAGGGGTTAACGAGCAGTACTTC. Its protein is CASSQSYRTGVNEQYF. Together with reference TRBV16 and TRBJ2-7, the CDR3 gives the full variable domain: GEEVAQTPKHLVRGEGQKAKLYCAPIKGHSYVFWYQQVLKNEFKFLISFQNENVFDETGMPKERFSAKCLPNSPCSLEIQATKLEDSAVYFCASSQSYRTGVNEQYFGPGTRLTVT.

This clonotype came up many times. The chain is built from TRBV24-1 and TRBJ2-5; D not resolved. Trimming cost V 1 base and J 5 bases, with 7 bases left between them. The CDR3 has 13 residues. Looked up from germline, CDR1 is KGHDR and CDR2 is SFDVKD. CDR3 nucleotides: TGTGCCACCAGTGATTTCCAAGCGGAGACCCAGTACTTC. Translation gives CATSDFQAETQYF.

The chain recombines TRBV20-1 with TRBJ1-1, with a tentative D call TRBD1 (6 bases). The CDR3 spans 13 residues. CDR1 is DFQATT, CDR2 SNEGSKA, per germline (reference sequence). V was shortened by 6 bases and J by 7 bases, with 18 bases between the two germline ends. Written as DNA, the CDR3 is TGCAGTGCATGGGGGTCGGGGGGCTTTGAAGCTTTCTTT. Residues: CSAWGSGGFEAFF.